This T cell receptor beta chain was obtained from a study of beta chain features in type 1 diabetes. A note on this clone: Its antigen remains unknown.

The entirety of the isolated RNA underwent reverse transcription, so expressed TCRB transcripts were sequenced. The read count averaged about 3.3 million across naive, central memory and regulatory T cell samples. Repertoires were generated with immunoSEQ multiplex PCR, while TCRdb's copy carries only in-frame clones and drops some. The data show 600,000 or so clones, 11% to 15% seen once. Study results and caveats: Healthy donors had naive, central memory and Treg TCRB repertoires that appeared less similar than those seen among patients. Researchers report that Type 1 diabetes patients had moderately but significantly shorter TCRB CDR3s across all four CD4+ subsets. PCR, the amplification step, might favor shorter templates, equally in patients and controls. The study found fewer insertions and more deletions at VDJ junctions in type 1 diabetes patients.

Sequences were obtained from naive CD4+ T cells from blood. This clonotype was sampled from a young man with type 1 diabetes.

Here the CDR3 reads CASSPTLAGSQETQYF. The CDR3 DNA follows: TGCGCCAGCAGCCCTACACTAGCGGGTTCTCAAGAGACCCAGTACTTC. This chain uses TRBV5-1 with TRBJ2-5, with 9 nucleotides matching TRBD2. The CDR3 has 16 amino acids. Looked up from germline, CDR1 is SGHRS and CDR2 is YFSETQ. The junction had 9 bases not matched to a gene; V was cut back by 4 bases and J by 2 bases.